This T cell receptor beta chain came from a study of control samples from healthy donors and cancer patients. Produced via immunoSEQ multiplex PCR; TCRdb's table is partial and in-frame only. The sample has some 120,000 clones, roughly nine tenths seen once. The J segment lost 3 bases and the V segment lost 5 bases, leaving 10 bases of the junction unmatched. This CDR3 has 17 amino acids. CDR1 is MNHEY, CDR2 SMNVEV, per germline (reference sequence). The V and J genes are TRBV27 and TRBJ1-4, with 9 bases lining up with TRBD1. Sequenced material: blood. The source is a woman aged 18-29 years in good health. The CDR3 loop reads CASSGGSDRGANEKLFF. In nucleotides, the CDR3 is TGTGCCAGCAGTGGAGGAAGCGACAGGGGGGCTAATGAAAAACTGTTTTTT.